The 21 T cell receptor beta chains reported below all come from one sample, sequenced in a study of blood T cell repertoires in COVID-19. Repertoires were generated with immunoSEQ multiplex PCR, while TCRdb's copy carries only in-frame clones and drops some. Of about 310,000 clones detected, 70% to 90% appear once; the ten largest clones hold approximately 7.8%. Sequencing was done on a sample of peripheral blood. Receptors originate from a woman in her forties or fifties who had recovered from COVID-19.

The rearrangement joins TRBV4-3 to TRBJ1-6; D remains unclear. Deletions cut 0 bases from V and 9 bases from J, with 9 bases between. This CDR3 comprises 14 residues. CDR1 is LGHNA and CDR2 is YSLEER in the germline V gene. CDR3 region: CASSQDVFVSPLHF. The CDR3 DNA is TGCGCCAGCAGCCAAGATGTGTTCGTTTCACCCCTCCACTTT.

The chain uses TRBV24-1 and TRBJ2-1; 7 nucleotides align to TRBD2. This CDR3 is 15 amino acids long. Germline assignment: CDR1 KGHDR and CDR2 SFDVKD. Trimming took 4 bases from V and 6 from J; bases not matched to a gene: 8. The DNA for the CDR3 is TGTGCCACCAGTGACCCTACTAGCGCATCCAATGAGCAGTTCTTC. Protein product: CATSDPTSASNEQFF.

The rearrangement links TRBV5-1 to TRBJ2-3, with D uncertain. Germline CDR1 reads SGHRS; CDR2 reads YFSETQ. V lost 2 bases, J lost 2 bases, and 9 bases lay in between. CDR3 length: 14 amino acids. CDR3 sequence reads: CASSFRRNTDTQYF. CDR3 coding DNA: TGCGCCAGCAGCTTCCGCAGGAACACAGATACGCAGTATTTT. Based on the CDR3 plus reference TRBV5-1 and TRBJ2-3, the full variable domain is KAGVTQTPRYLIKTRGQQVTLSCSPISGHRSVSWYQQTPGQGLQFLFEYFSETQRNKGNFPGRFSGRQFSNSRSEMNVSTLELGDSALYLCASSFRRNTDTQYFGPGTRLTVL.

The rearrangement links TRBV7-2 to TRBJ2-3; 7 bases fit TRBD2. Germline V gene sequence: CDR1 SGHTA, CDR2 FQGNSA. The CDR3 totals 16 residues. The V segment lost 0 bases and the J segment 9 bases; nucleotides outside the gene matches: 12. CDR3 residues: CASSLAFEVGGGTQYF. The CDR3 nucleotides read TGTGCCAGCAGCTTAGCTTTCGAGGTGGGGGGGGGAACGCAGTATTTT.

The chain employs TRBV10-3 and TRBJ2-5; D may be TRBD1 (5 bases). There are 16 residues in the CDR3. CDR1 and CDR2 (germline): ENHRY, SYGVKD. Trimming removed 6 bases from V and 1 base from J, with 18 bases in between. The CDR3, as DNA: TGTGCCATCAGCTCTATGGGGCAGGTTAGCCAAGAGACCCAGTACTTC. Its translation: CAISSMGQVSQETQYF.

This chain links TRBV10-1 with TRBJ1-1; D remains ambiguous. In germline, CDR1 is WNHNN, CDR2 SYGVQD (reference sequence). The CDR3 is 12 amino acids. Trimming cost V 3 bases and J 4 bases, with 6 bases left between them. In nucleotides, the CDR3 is TGCGCCAGCAGTGATTTCGGCACTGAAGCTTTCTTT. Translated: CASSDFGTEAFF.

The CDR3 here is CASSDRGETQYF. CDR3 nucleotides: TGTGCCAGCAGTGATCGAGGGGAGACCCAGTACTTC. V gene TRBV2 combines with J gene TRBJ2-5; D possibly corresponds to TRBD2 (5 bases). V was trimmed by 3 bases and J by 5 bases, leaving 7 bases between them. The length of the CDR3 is 12 residues. Germline CDR1 is SNHLY and CDR2 is FYNNEI.

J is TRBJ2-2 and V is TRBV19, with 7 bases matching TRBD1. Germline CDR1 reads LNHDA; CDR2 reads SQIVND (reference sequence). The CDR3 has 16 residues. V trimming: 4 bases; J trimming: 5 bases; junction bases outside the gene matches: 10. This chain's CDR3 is CASSTSGTVNTGELFF. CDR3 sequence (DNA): TGTGCCAGTAGTACATCCGGGACAGTAAATACCGGGGAGCTGTTTTTT.

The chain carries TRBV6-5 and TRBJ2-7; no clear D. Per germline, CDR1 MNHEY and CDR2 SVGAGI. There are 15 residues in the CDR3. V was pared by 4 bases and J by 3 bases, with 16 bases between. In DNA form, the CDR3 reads TGTGCCAGCAGTTCGCGGCGACCCACGAACTACGAGCAGTACTTC. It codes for CASSSRRPTNYEQYF.

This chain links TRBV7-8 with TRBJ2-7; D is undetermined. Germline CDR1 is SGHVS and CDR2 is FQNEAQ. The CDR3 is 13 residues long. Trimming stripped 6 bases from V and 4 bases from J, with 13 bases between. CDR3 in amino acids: CASRRVERYEQYF. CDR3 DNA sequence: TGTGCCAGCAGACGGGTTGAGAGGTACGAGCAGTACTTC.

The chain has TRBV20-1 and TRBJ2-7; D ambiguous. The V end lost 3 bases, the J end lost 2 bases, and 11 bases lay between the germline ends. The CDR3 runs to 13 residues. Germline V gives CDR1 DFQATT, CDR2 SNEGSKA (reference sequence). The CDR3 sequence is CSASGTLAYEQYF. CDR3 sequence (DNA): TGCAGTGCTAGTGGCACTCTTGCCTACGAGCAGTACTTC.

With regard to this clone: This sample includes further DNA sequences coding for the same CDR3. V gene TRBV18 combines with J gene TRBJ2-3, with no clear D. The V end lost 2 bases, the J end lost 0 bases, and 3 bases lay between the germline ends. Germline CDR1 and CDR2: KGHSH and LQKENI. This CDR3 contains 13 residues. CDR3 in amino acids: CASSPSSTDTQYF. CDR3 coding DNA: TGTGCCAGCTCACCATCTAGCACAGATACGCAGTATTTT.

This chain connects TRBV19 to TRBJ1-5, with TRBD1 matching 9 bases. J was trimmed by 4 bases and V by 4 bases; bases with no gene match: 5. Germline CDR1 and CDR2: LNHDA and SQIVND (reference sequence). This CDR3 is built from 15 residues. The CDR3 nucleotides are TGTGCCAGTAGTACAGGGACAGGGAGAAATCAGCCCCAGCATTTT. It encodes CASSTGTGRNQPQHF.

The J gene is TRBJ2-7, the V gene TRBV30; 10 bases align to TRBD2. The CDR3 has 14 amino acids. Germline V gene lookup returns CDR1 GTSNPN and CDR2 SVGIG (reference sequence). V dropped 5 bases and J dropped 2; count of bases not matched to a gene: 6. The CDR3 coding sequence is TGTGCCTGGGCTAGCGGGAGCGGCGCCTACGAGCAGTACTTC. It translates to CAWASGSGAYEQYF.

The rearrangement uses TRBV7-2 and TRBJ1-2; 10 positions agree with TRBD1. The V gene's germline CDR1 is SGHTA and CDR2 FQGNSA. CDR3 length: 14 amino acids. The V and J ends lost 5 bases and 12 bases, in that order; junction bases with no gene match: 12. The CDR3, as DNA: TGTGCCAGCAGCGCGCCTCCGGGACAGGGGTCGGACACCTTC. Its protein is CASSAPPGQGSDTF.

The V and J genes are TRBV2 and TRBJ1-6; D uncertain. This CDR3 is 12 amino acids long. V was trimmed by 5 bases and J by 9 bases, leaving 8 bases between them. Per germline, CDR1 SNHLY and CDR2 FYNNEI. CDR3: CASSLEGSPLHF. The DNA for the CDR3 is TGTGCCAGCAGTCTTGAGGGTTCACCCCTCCACTTT. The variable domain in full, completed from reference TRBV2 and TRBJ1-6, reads EPEVTQTPSHQVTQMGQEVILRCVPISNHLYFYWYRQILGQKVEFLVSFYNNEISEKSEIFDDQFSVERPDGSNFTLKIRSTKLEDSAMYFCASSLEGSPLHFGNGTRLTVT.

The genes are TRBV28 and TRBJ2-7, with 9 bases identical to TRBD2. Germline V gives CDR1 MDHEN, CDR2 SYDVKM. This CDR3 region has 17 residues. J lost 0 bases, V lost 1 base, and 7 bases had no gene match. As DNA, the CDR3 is TGTGCCAGCAGTTTATACAGACTAGCGGACATCTCCTACGAGCAGTACTTC. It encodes CASSLYRLADISYEQYF.

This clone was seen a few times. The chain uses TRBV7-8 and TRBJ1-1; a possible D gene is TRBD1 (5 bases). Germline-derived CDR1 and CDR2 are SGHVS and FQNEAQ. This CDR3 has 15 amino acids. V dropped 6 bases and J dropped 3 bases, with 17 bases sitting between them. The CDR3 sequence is CASSRTPDRDTEAFF. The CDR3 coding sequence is TGTGCCAGCAGTCGAACCCCAGACAGAGACACTGAAGCTTTCTTT.

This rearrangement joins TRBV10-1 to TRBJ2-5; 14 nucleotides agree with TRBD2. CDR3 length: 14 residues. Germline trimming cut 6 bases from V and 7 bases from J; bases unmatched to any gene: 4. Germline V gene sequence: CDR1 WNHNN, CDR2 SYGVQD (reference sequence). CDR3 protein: CASSAGTSGGTQYF. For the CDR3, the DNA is TGCGCCAGCAGCGCAGGGACTAGCGGGGGGACCCAGTACTTC.

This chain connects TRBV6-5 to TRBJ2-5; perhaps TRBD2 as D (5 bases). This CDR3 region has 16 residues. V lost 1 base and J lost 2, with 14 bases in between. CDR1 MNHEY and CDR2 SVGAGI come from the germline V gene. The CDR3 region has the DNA TGTGCCAGCAGTTACTTTGGGCCGAGGGTACAAGAGACCCAGTACTTC. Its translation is CASSYFGPRVQETQYF.

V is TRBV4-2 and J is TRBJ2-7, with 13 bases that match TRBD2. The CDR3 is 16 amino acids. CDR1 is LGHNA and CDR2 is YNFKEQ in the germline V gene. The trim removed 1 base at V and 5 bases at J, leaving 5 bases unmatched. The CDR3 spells CASSQGFTSGRDEQYF. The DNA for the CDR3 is TGTGCCAGCAGCCAAGGGTTCACTAGCGGGAGGGACGAGCAGTACTTC.